This entry is about one T cell receptor beta chain. The entry originates in a study of blood T cell repertoires in COVID-19. The protocol was immunoSEQ multiplex PCR, while the TCRdb copy is restricted to in-frame clones and leaves out a portion. The sample yields under 95,000 clones, 75% to 95% seen once. Material for sequencing was peripheral blood. This receptor was identified in a woman aged 50 to 65 in a cohort sampled during active COVID-19.

The DNA of the CDR3 is TGTGCCAGCAGTTACTCCCACAGGGAGGGTCAGCCCCAGCATTTT. This sequence encodes CASSYSHREGQPQHF. The chain joins TRBV6-5 to TRBJ1-5; D perhaps matches TRBD1 (6 bases). The germline gives CDR1 MNHEY, CDR2 SVGAGI. The CDR3 runs 15 residues. Trimming stripped 0 bases from V and 6 bases from J, with 12 bases between.